This T cell receptor (beta chain) is drawn from a study of T-cell memory formation after mild COVID-19 (dated by TCRdb to the early 2020s). Looking at the study overall: TCR sequence clusters from the two donors were found to be largely donor specific. In a couple of donors, T-cell clones that expanded and contracted after mild COVID-19 were followed by sequencing TCRalpha and TCRbeta repertoires longitudinally. Two young, previously healthy adult volunteers, one female and one male, were included in the cohort. On the study overall, not on this receptor specifically: Clones that contracted from day 15 to 85 showed balanced CD4/CD8 phenotypes, whereas a second wave of clones that expanded from day 15 to 37 leaned towards CD4+. SARS-CoV-2 specificity of the second-wave clones peaking on day 37 was not confirmed. Some responding clones were detected in pre-infection memory, suggesting pre-existing cross-reactive memory T cells joined the SARS-CoV-2 response. Only a couple of mild cases were covered in the study, and larger cohorts including severe cases with pre-infection samples were considered necessary. Contracting CD4+ clones were found mainly in CM and EM memory subsets, while CD8+ clones were enriched in EMRA.

Ficoll-Paque density gradient centrifugation was used to isolate PBMCs. Spanning cysteine to phenylalanine, the CDR3 consists of 12 amino acids. Only the CDR3 portion is preserved as DNA: 36 bases, with reading frame beginning at the first base. Trimming takes 2 bases from V and 11 bases from J, and the germline ends sit 10 bases apart. This clonotype came up many times. The antigen it recognizes is unknown. Base qualities are not provided; no much larger clone lies one nucleotide away. Sequencing was performed on an Illumina NovaSeq 6000. Using 5'RACE with constant-segment primers, TCRalpha and TCRbeta cDNA libraries were constructed, with sample barcodes and unique molecular identifiers added in the process. RNA was extracted from every sample with Trizol reagent. Library amplification was performed in two PCR steps, and a second sample barcode and Illumina TruSeq adapters were introduced in the second step. Libraries were sequenced on an Illumina NovaSeq with 2 x 150 bp paired-end reads. In the original analysis: With migec v1.2.7, reads were demultiplexed and then collapsed into UMI-guided consensus sequences. Using mixcr v2.1.11, UMI consensuses were aligned to TRA and TRB V and J templates and then assembled into clonotypes. Expanded or contracted clonotypes were those called significant by both edgeR and NoisET, with noise models trained on biological replicates. edgeR calls used a false discovery rate-adjusted p below 0.01 and a log2 fold-change threshold of 1. As an exploratory analysis of dynamics, PCA with hierarchical clustering was applied to max-normalized trajectories of the 1000 most abundant clonotypes. Separately sequenced CD4+ and CD8+ repertoires were used to assign a CD4 or CD8 phenotype to each responding clone. TCRdb's own reprocessing of the public reads used fastp at Q25 and MiXCR and kept productive beta chains. Identical CDR3 proteins give one entry, which carries the most common genes and DNA. The V and J calls and clone size come from TCRdb's table, not from the authors' own analysis. The sample table shows approximately 150,000 distinct CDR3 sequences, and about 5.7% are seen once. Approximately 2.1% of the sample lies in the top ten.

The rearranged chain carries TRBV12-3 or TRBV12-4 and TRBJ2-1; the D gene assignment is ambiguous. The clonotype originates from an adult woman who had mild COVID-19 (a few samples of this study predate the infection). The sample titles of this study are shuffled in the database, so cell type and time point are left out; the donor was told from shared clones. Sample: PBMCs or a T cell subset sorted from them (not recorded which). The DNA reads as follows: TGTGCCAGCAGTTTAAGGTCTCCAAAGCAGTTCTTC. The resulting protein is CASSLRSPKQFF.